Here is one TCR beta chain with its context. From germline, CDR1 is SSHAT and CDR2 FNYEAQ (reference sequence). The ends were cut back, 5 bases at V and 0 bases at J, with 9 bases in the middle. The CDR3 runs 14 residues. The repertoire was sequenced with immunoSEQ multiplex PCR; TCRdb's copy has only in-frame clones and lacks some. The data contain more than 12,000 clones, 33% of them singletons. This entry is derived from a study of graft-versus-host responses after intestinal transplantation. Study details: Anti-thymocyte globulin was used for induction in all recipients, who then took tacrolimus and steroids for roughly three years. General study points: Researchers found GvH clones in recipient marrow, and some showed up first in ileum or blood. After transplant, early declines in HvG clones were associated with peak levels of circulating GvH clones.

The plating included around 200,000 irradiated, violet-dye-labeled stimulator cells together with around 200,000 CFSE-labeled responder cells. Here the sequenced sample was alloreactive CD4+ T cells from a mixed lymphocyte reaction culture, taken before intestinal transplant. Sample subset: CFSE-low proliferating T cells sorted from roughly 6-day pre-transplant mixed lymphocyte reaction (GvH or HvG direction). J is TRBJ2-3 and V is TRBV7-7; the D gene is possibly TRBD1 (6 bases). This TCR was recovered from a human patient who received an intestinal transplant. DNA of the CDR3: TGTGCCAGCAGCCCAGGGACAAGCACAGATACGCAGTATTTT. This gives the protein CASSPGTSTDTQYF.